This T cell receptor beta chain was captured in a study of blood T cells in healthy people across ages. With 5 bases removed from V and 0 bases from J, the gap between germline ends came to 14 bases. Per germline, CDR1 MNHNS and CDR2 SASEGT. The CDR3 consists of 17 residues. Study-level findings and limits: The study found more naive CD4+ cells and higher diversity in long-lived than aged donors. Changes in expanded clonotypes were possibly confounded, as the CMV status of donors was unknown.

A few counts support this clonotype. The antigen remains unidentified. A second roughly 6 to 11 cycle PCR used barcoded and J-beta primers. Each CDR3 protein is one row after TCRdb ran MiXCR on the 5' RACE reads. The table includes about 780,000 distinct CDR3 sequences, 20% to 30% detected once. These data also featured in a second study, about T cells of mothers and their children. This second report adds: Mothers yielded over 8 million CDR3 reads, children 2.5 million to 3.5 million each. Persistent microchimeric T cell clones were not found at ~100 per million sensitivity.

The rearrangement joins TRBV6-1 to TRBJ1-6; D is perhaps TRBD1 (5 bases). Sequenced material: blood. This TCR was recovered from a boy between 10 and 17 years old in good health. The CDR3 coding sequence is TGTGCCAGCAGTCGACGGGGCCTGAGCTCCTATAATTCACCCCTCCACTTT. Its translation is CASSRRGLSSYNSPLHF.